This TCR beta chain was profiled in a study of control samples from healthy donors and cancer patients (dated by TCRdb to about 2020). Libraries were constructed by the immunoSEQ multiplex PCR assay. Here the immuneACCESS table is served through TCRdb, limited to in-frame sequences with V and J called. Missing clones are a known gap in these copies; in checked studies unresolved V genes cover under half, and the rest lacks a known reason. Across this sample there are about 83,000 clones, with about nine tenths seen only once. 15% to 20% of the sample goes to the ten largest clones. Worth noting for this clone: Which antigen it targets is not known. No much larger clone exists at a distance of one base, and base qualities are not known.

The sequencing input was blood. This receptor was identified in a man between 45 and 60 years old in good health.

The DNA sequence follows: TGTGCCACCAGTGATCGGGGAATGCAGGGTACATTCAATGGCTACACCTTC. Protein translation: CATSDRGMQGTFNGYTF. Recombination joined TRBV24-1 with TRBJ1-2, with a weak D call of TRBD1 (5 bases match). CDR3 length: 17 amino acids, cysteine to phenylalanine. Only the CDR3 DNA is retained, 51 bases long and in frame from the first base. Between the V and J ends, shortened by 3 bases and 6 bases respectively, the junction contains 22 bases. Based on the germline V gene, the CDR1 and CDR2 sequences are KGHDR and SFDVKD.